This is a list of T cell receptor beta chains from one sample in a study of blood T cell repertoires in COVID-19. The protocol was immunoSEQ multiplex PCR, while the TCRdb copy is restricted to in-frame clones and leaves out a portion. This table holds about 50,000 clones, about 82% found once. The sample consisted of peripheral blood. These receptor sequences come from an older woman with acute or convalescent COVID-19. Each CDR3 is given with its conserved first and last residue. D genes are given only for firm matches. Clone size is stated in some rows and not others, as once, few, many or a class when expanded.

D gene: .
clone size: .
CDR3 length: 13
J gene: TRBJ1-6
V gene: TRBV27
CDR3 protein: CASRTEVNSPLHF
CDR3 DNA: TGTGCCAGTAGGACAGAAGTTAATTCACCCCTCCACTTT

D gene: TRBD1
clone size: .
CDR3 length: 13
J gene: TRBJ1-1
V gene: TRBV5-6
CDR3 protein: CASSLVTTGEAFF
CDR3 DNA: TGTGCCAGCAGCTTGGTTACGACAGGGGAAGCTTTCTTT

D gene: TRBD2
clone size: .
CDR3 length: 17
J gene: TRBJ2-3
V gene: TRBV7-9
CDR3 protein: CASSLGLAGGPSDTQYF
CDR3 DNA: TGTGCCAGCAGCCTAGGACTAGCGGGGGGGCCTTCAGATACGCAGTATTTT

D gene: TRBD1
clone size: .
CDR3 length: 17
J gene: TRBJ1-3
V gene: TRBV7-2
CDR3 protein: CASSLRQGDSSGNTIYF
CDR3 DNA: TGTGCCAGCAGCCTTCGACAGGGGGACAGCTCTGGAAACACCATATATTTT

D gene: TRBD2
clone size: .
CDR3 length: 16
J gene: TRBJ2-7
V gene: TRBV4-2
CDR3 protein: CASSQGPGLAGVEQYF
CDR3 DNA: TGTGCCAGCAGCCAAGGCCCCGGGCTAGCGGGAGTGGAGCAGTACTTC

D gene: .
clone size: once
CDR3 length: 16
J gene: TRBJ2-3
V gene: TRBV30
CDR3 protein: CAWSPTWSGSTDTQYF
CDR3 DNA: TGTGCCTGGAGTCCGACCTGGAGCGGGTCCACAGATACGCAGTATTTT

D gene: TRBD1
clone size: .
CDR3 length: 15
J gene: TRBJ1-5
V gene: TRBV7-9
CDR3 protein: CASSLGQGGDQPQHF
CDR3 DNA: TGTGCCAGCAGCTTAGGACAGGGGGGCGATCAGCCCCAGCATTTT

D gene: TRBD2
clone size: .
CDR3 length: 15
J gene: TRBJ2-2
V gene: TRBV9
CDR3 protein: CASSPTSANTGELFF
CDR3 DNA: TGTGCCAGCAGCCCGACTAGCGCGAACACCGGGGAGCTGTTTTTT

D gene: TRBD2
clone size: few
CDR3 length: 18
J gene: TRBJ2-2
V gene: TRBV19
CDR3 protein: CASRYPKPGLAGAGELFF
CDR3 DNA: TGTGCCAGTAGATATCCCAAACCGGGACTAGCGGGAGCCGGGGAGCTGTTTTTT

D gene: .
clone size: .
CDR3 length: 15
J gene: TRBJ2-6
V gene: TRBV3-1/TRBV3-2
CDR3 protein: CASSQEAAGANVLTF
CDR3 DNA: TGTGCCAGCAGCCAAGAGGCGGCTGGGGCCAACGTCCTGACTTTC

D gene: .
clone size: .
CDR3 length: 13
J gene: TRBJ1-5
V gene: TRBV29-1
CDR3 protein: CSALENSNQPQHF
CDR3 DNA: TGCAGCGCCCTAGAGAATAGCAATCAGCCCCAGCATTTT

D gene: .
clone size: .
CDR3 length: 14
J gene: TRBJ1-6
V gene: TRBV7-9
CDR3 protein: CASSLDMGSAPLHF
CDR3 DNA: TGTGCCAGCAGCTTAGATATGGGCTCGGCACCCCTCCACTTT